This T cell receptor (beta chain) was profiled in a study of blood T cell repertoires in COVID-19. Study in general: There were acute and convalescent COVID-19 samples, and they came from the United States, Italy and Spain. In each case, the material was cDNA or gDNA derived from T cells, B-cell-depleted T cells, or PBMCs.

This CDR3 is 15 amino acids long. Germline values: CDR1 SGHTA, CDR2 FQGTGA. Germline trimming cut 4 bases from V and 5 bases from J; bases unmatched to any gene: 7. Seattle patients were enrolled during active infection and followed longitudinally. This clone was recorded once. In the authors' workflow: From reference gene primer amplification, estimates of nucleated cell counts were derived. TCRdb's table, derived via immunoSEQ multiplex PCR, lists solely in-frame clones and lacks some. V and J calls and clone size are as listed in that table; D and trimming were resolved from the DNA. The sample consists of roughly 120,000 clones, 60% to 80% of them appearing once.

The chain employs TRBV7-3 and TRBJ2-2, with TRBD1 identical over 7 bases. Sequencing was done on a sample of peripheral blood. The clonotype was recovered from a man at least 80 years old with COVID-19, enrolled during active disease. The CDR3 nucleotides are TGTGCCAGCAGCTCACAGGGGTGGACGACCGGGGAGCTGTTTTTT. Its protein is CASSSQGWTTGELFF. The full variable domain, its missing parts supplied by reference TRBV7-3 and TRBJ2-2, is GAGVSQTPSNKVTEKGKYVELRCDPISGHTALYWYRQSLGQGPEFLIYFQGTGAADDSGLPNDRFFAVRPEGSVSTLKIQRTERGDSAVYLCASSSQGWTTGELFFGEGSRLTVL.